This is a list of T cell receptor beta chains from one sample in a study of beta chain features in type 1 diabetes. Some clones are missing from TCRdb's copy, which holds only in-frame ones; the method was immunoSEQ multiplex PCR. The sample lists about 710,000 clones, around 15% occurring once. Input material: naive CD4+ T cells from blood. These receptor sequences come from a man between 18 and 35 years old with type 1 diabetes. CDR3s include the opening cysteine and the closing phenylalanine or tryptophan. D genes are given only for firm matches. A clone size is listed for some rows: how often the clone was seen (once, few, many), or a class if it is expanded.

cdr3_aa,d_call,cdr3_length,v_call,clone_size
CASSLERFADTQYF,NA,14,TRBV11-3,NA
CSLAKGAETQYF,TRBD1,12,TRBV29-1,few
CASSPGPSDTQYF,NA,13,TRBV6-4,NA
CAWSPDSYNEQFF,NA,13,TRBV30,NA
CASSPLGGYTGELFF,TRBD1,15,TRBV7-9,NA
CASSTLAGGRDEQFF,TRBD2,15,TRBV5-1,NA
CARPQAVAGVMNEQFF,TRBD2,16,TRBV14,NA
CASGAGQWDTQYF,NA,13,TRBV28,few
CASSLRMAVNTEAFF,NA,15,TRBV7-9,few
CASNPTYNEQFF,NA,12,TRBV2,few
CASSSGQGGEKLFF,TRBD1,14,TRBV6-6,NA
CASSLAGPQETQYF,TRBD2,14,TRBV28,NA
CASSYRQGGYEQYF,TRBD1,14,TRBV11-2,few
CASSPYRDEQFF,NA,12,TRBV18,NA
CASSRGASFGNTIYF,NA,15,TRBV25-1,NA
CASSSGTGPSYEQYF,TRBD1,15,TRBV7-2,few
CASSEWGQGRAGELFF,TRBD1,16,TRBV25-1,NA
CASSYSRGAYQETQYF,NA,16,TRBV6-5,NA
CASSVIQGYTEAFF,TRBD1,14,TRBV9,NA
CASTMSTDTQYF,NA,12,TRBV5-6,NA
CASSYSGSGVDQPQHF,NA,16,TRBV6-5,NA
CASSPTLFQSGETQYF,NA,16,TRBV5-1,few
CSVARGLLSTDTQYF,NA,15,TRBV29-1,NA
CAIMGTVNTEAFF,NA,13,TRBV10-3,few